Each of the 10 T cell receptor beta chains below was sequenced from the same sample in a study of T cells in Graves' hyperthyroidism and ophthalmopathy. Template material for amplifying TCR beta CDR3 regions consisted of RNA transcripts. First-round RT-PCR with HTBI primers amplified the TCR CDR3 region. One entry per CDR3 protein, called by TCRdb with MiXCR from the multiplex PCR reads. The repertoire holds about 280,000 distinct CDR3 sequences, under 30% seen once, with about 30% in the top ten. Sequencing was carried out using blood. The receptors were sampled from a man aged 35 to 55 with Graves' hyperthyroidism that later progressed to Graves' ophthalmopathy.

The table lists this clonotype with many counts. Here the CDR3 DNA reads TGTGCCAGCAGTTTAGCAGGGGGCCCCACCTACGAGCAGTACTTC. Translated: CASSLAGGPTYEQYF. The rearrangement uses TRBV12-3 or TRBV12-4 and TRBJ2-7; 7 bases agree with TRBD1. The CDR3 runs to 15 residues. Trimming removed 0 bases from V and 2 bases from J; junction bases left unmatched: 4.

This clonotype was seen repeatedly, ten times or more. The chain has TRBV18 and TRBJ2-7; 9 bases line up with TRBD1. Unmatched junction bases numbered 7, after V lost 4 bases and J lost 6 bases. Germline assignment: CDR1 KGHSH and CDR2 LQKENI. There are 14 residues in the CDR3. CDR3 residues: CASSQNGQGSEQYF. Written as DNA, the CDR3 is TGTGCCAGCTCACAGAACGGACAGGGGAGCGAGCAGTACTTC.

This clonotype was recorded at least ten times. J is TRBJ2-5 and V is TRBV5-1; 7 bases align to TRBD1. The junction had 14 bases not matched to a gene; V was cut back by 4 bases and J by 5 bases. Looked up from germline, CDR1 is SGHRS and CDR2 is YFSETQ. This CDR3 has 16 residues. DNA for the CDR3: TGCGCCAGCAGCCCGACCTCTACAGGGGTTGGGGAGACCCAGTACTTC. Its protein product is CASSPTSTGVGETQYF.

The chain joins TRBV6-2 or TRBV6-3 to TRBJ1-1; D is unclear. V was shortened by 2 bases and J by 5 bases, with 9 bases between the two germline ends. Germline V CDR1 and CDR2: MNHEY, SVGEGT. The CDR3 runs to 13 residues. The CDR3 is CASSYITDTEAFF. The CDR3 DNA is TGTGCCAGCAGTTACATTACAGATACTGAAGCTTTCTTT.

This clonotype was detected many times. J is TRBJ1-3 and V is TRBV6-5, with D unclear. CDR1 MNHEY and CDR2 SVGAGI come from the germline V gene. The V end was cut by 1 base, the J end by 1 base, with 11 bases between. CDR3 length: 16 amino acids. CDR3 nucleotide sequence: TGTGCCAGCAGTTACTTAGGGCCGAGATCTGGAAACACCATATATTTT. This encodes CASSYLGPRSGNTIYF.

This clonotype was observed at least ten times. The chain has TRBV6-1 and TRBJ2-5; TRBD2 agrees at 10 bases. This CDR3 has 17 residues. Germline V CDR1 and CDR2: MNHNS, SASEGT. Germline trimming cut 6 bases from V and 5 bases from J; bases unmatched to any gene: 15. For the CDR3, the DNA is TGTGCCAGCAGCCTACGGACTAGCGGTGAGCGGTGGGAGACCCAGTACTTC. It is translated as CASSLRTSGERWETQYF.

This clonotype occurred many times. The CDR3 DNA sequence: TGTGCCAGCAGTGAAACGACAGGGGGAGGGCAGCCCCAGCATTTT. This translates into CASSETTGGGQPQHF. The chain joins TRBV6-1 to TRBJ1-5; 9 bases align to TRBD1. The CDR3 covers 15 residues. With V trimmed by 2 bases and J by 7 bases, 6 bases remained unmatched. CDR1 is MNHNS, CDR2 SASEGT, per germline.

This rearrangement joins TRBV5-1 to TRBJ1-1; unclear D gene. Germline V gene sequence: CDR1 SGHRS, CDR2 YFSETQ. The ends were cut back, 5 bases at V and 6 bases at J, with 8 bases in the middle. The CDR3 contains 11 residues. The CDR3 coding sequence is TGCGCCAGCAGGGTCGGCGCTGAAGCTTTCTTT. It encodes CASRVGAEAFF.

The chain recombines TRBV6-5 with TRBJ2-7; TRBD1 matches 7 bases. The CDR3 extends over 16 amino acids. J lost 0 bases, V lost 2 bases, and 7 bases had no gene match. Germline CDR1 is MNHEY and CDR2 is SVGAGI. The DNA of the CDR3 is TGTGCCAGCAGTTACGGAATGGGACAGCTCTCCTACGAGCAGTACTTC. Translation gives CASSYGMGQLSYEQYF.

This clonotype has a count of ten or more. The chain links TRBV19 to TRBJ1-1; D ambiguous. The germline gives CDR1 LNHDA, CDR2 SQIVND (reference sequence). The CDR3 is 13 amino acids. V was cut by 5 bases and J by 3 bases, with 10 bases left in between. CDR3 loop: CASSPFWDTEAFF. The CDR3 nucleotides are TGTGCCAGTAGTCCCTTTTGGGACACTGAAGCTTTCTTT. Filled out from reference TRBV19 and TRBJ1-1, the complete variable domain reads DGGITQSPKYLFRKEGQNVTLSCEQNLNHDAMYWYRQDPGQGLRLIYYSQIVNDFQKGDIAEGYSVSREKKESFPLTVTSAQKNPTAFYLCASSPFWDTEAFFGQGTRLTVV.